One sample yielded the 21 T cell receptor beta chains listed below, sequenced in a study of T cells in Graves' hyperthyroidism and ophthalmopathy. The TCR beta CDR3 regions underwent amplification using RNA transcripts as the source. A first-round RT-PCR of the TCR CDR3 used the HTBI primer set. TCRdb independently ran MiXCR on the multiplex PCR reads; one entry per CDR3 protein. The profile covers 300,000 to 400,000 distinct CDR3 sequences, with approximately 14% appearing a single time and approximately 11% taken by the ten largest. The sample consisted of blood. The source of these receptors is a woman in her sixties or seventies with Graves' hyperthyroidism.

The sample holds many counts of this clonotype. The rearrangement links TRBV11-2 to TRBJ2-7; D not resolved. Germline V gene sequence: CDR1 SGHAT, CDR2 FQNNGV. The CDR3 spans 13 residues. V was clipped by 2 bases and J by 3 bases, with 8 bases between them. CDR3 nucleotides: TGTGCCAGCAGCTTATTACGGAGCTACGAGCAGTACTTC. Its translation: CASSLLRSYEQYF.

A few counts support this clonotype. The V and J genes are TRBV19 and TRBJ2-5; no firm D call. The CDR3 has 13 residues. Per germline, CDR1 LNHDA and CDR2 SQIVND (reference sequence). V lost 7 bases and J lost 3, with 12 bases in between. CDR3 protein: CASKRRIEETQYF. The CDR3 DNA follows: TGTGCCAGTAAAAGACGGATTGAAGAGACCCAGTACTTC.

This clonotype was seen only a few times. The chain recombines TRBV6-1 with TRBJ2-7, with D unresolved. Germline V CDR1 and CDR2: MNHNS, SASEGT. This CDR3 comprises 14 residues. V dropped 10 bases and J dropped 1 base, with 17 bases sitting between them. CDR3 protein: CATRRVSTSYEQYF. The CDR3 nucleotides are TGTGCCACCCGCCGGGTCTCGACTTCCTACGAGCAGTACTTC.

The chain employs TRBV11-2 and TRBJ2-1; 9 positions match TRBD1. CDR1 is SGHAT, CDR2 FQNNGV, per germline. The CDR3 is made up of 18 amino acids. V shed 4 bases, J shed 6 bases, and the junction held 16 bases outside the gene matches. For the CDR3, the DNA is TGTGCCAGCAGCTATCGGACAGGGGACGCACTGTCAGGCAATGAGCAGTTCTTC. Translated, it gives CASSYRTGDALSGNEQFF.

Many counts were recorded for this clonotype. The chain has TRBV18 and TRBJ2-5; TRBD1 matches at 7 bases. Unmatched junction bases numbered 1, after V lost 4 bases and J lost 2 bases. This CDR3 has 13 residues. Germline assignment: CDR1 KGHSH and CDR2 LQKENI. This CDR3 reads CASSRGQQETQYF. CDR3 coding DNA: TGTGCCAGCTCACGGGGACAGCAAGAGACCCAGTACTTC.

The rearrangement uses TRBV5-1 and TRBJ2-7; perhaps D is TRBD1 or TRBD2 (6 bases each). CDR3 size: 15 residues. The V and J ends lost 0 bases and 7 bases respectively, with 17 bases between them. Germline assignment: CDR1 SGHRS and CDR2 YFSETQ. Here the CDR3 reads CASSLEPGAGVEQYF. The DNA of the CDR3 is TGCGCCAGCAGCTTGGAGCCGGGGGCTGGGGTAGAGCAGTACTTC.

This clonotype was seen at least ten times. The chain joins TRBV12-3 or TRBV12-4 to TRBJ1-4; D is unclear. Trimming removed 5 bases at V and 0 bases at J, with 4 bases between. The CDR3 is 13 residues long. CDR3 nucleotides: TGTGCCAGCAGTAGGACAACTAATGAAAAACTGTTTTTT. Translating gives CASSRTTNEKLFF.

The table lists this clonotype with many counts. The chain has TRBV19 and TRBJ2-7; D remains ambiguous. V gave up 1 base and J gave up 2 bases, with 12 bases separating them. The CDR3 spans 15 residues. Per germline, CDR1 LNHDA and CDR2 SQIVND (reference sequence). The CDR3 loop is CASSIGNDGPYEQYF. CDR3 coding DNA: TGTGCCAGTAGTATAGGTAACGACGGACCCTACGAGCAGTACTTC. The full variable domain, its missing parts supplied by reference TRBV19 and TRBJ2-7, is DGGITQSPKYLFRKEGQNVTLSCEQNLNHDAMYWYRQDPGQGLRLIYYSQIVNDFQKGDIAEGYSVSREKKESFPLTVTSAQKNPTAFYLCASSIGNDGPYEQYFGPGTRLTVT.

This clonotype was seen at least ten times. The J gene is TRBJ2-7, the V gene TRBV6-1; 10 bases agree with TRBD1. Per the germline V gene, CDR1 is MNHNS and CDR2 is SASEGT. Trimming removed 6 bases from V and 4 bases from J; junction bases left unmatched: 9. The CDR3 consists of 15 residues. CDR3 DNA sequence: TGTGCCAGCAGCGGATCCGGGACAGGGGTGTACGAGCAGTACTTC. It encodes CASSGSGTGVYEQYF.

The chain employs TRBV10-3 and TRBJ2-1; weak D call: TRBD2 (5 bases). With 4 bases removed from V and 5 bases from J, the gap between germline ends came to 12 bases. Germline loops: CDR1 ENHRY, CDR2 SYGVKD. This CDR3 region has 14 residues. This CDR3 reads CAISGTRENNEQFF. The CDR3, as DNA: TGTGCCATCAGTGGCACCCGGGAAAACAATGAGCAGTTCTTC.

This clonotype was observed many times. J is TRBJ1-3 and V is TRBV20-1; 8 bases match TRBD1. The CDR3 contains 12 residues. Germline lookup yields CDR1 DFQATT and CDR2 SNEGSKA (reference sequence). Trimming cost V 5 bases and J 8 bases; bases outside gene matches: 5. CDR3 amino acids: CSAEDRADTIYF. The CDR3 DNA sequence: TGCAGTGCTGAGGACAGGGCGGACACCATATATTTT.

This clonotype has ten or more counts. The chain is built from TRBV28 and TRBJ2-2; D not resolved. The ends were cut back, 3 bases at V and 3 bases at J, with 5 bases in the middle. The CDR3 has 13 residues. Looked up from germline, CDR1 is MDHEN and CDR2 is SYDVKM. The CDR3 DNA reads as TGTGCCAGCAGTTTTTGGTACACCGGGGAGCTGTTTTTT. Translating it yields CASSFWYTGELFF.

The J gene is TRBJ2-3, the V gene TRBV27; 9 bases map to TRBD1. The germline gives CDR1 MNHEY, CDR2 SMNVEV (reference sequence). V dropped 8 bases and J dropped 14; count of bases not matched to a gene: 11. This CDR3 comprises 12 residues. CDR3 amino acids: CASGAGQGPRYF. DNA of the CDR3: TGTGCCAGCGGGGCCGGACAGGGGCCGCGGTATTTT.

This clonotype was recorded many times. The J gene is TRBJ2-7, the V gene TRBV27; D not resolved. V dropped 6 bases and J dropped 2 bases, with 8 bases sitting between them. The germline gives CDR1 MNHEY, CDR2 SMNVEV (reference sequence). CDR3 length: 12 amino acids. CDR3 sequence (DNA): TGTGCCAGCAGCGGCACCACCTACGAGCAGTACTTC. It is translated as CASSGTTYEQYF.

This clonotype was seen repeatedly, ten times or more. The rearrangement uses TRBV2 and TRBJ2-1; 9 bases align to TRBD1. The CDR3 covers 11 residues. The V gene's germline CDR1 is SNHLY and CDR2 FYNNEI. V gave up 4 bases and J gave up 12 bases; unmatched junction bases: 1. CDR3 sequence: CASSVDRGQFF. The CDR3 DNA follows: TGTGCCAGCAGTGTGGACAGGGGGCAGTTCTTC.

Remarks on this clonotype: One base away lies a much larger clone, so this may be a sequencing read error. The rearrangement links TRBV27 to TRBJ1-5; tentatively, D is TRBD1 (6 bases). The V gene's germline CDR1 is MNHEY and CDR2 SMNVEV (reference sequence). V lost 8 bases and J 3 bases, leaving 29 bases between the germline ends. The CDR3 is 19 amino acids. The CDR3 here is CASPLVSIYRAHNNQPQHF. CDR3 DNA: TGTGCCAGCCCTTTAGTCTCAATTTACAGGGCCCACAACAATCAGCCCCAGCATTTT.

This clonotype was counted at least ten times. The chain carries TRBV7-2 and TRBJ2-4; the match to TRBD2 covers 12 bases. Looked up from germline, CDR1 is SGHTA and CDR2 is FQGNSA. The CDR3 has 15 residues. The V segment lost 5 bases and the J segment 9 bases; nucleotides outside the gene matches: 8. The CDR3 DNA reads TGTGCCAGCAGCCAACAGTCGACTAGCGGGGGCATTCAGTACTTC. Amino acid sequence: CASSQQSTSGGIQYF.

This clonotype was picked up many times. The V and J genes are TRBV7-2 and TRBJ2-5, with 7 bases matching TRBD1. CDR3 length: 14 residues. The V and J ends lost 2 bases and 2 bases, in that order; junction bases with no gene match: 2. Germline V gives CDR1 SGHTA, CDR2 FQGNSA. CDR3 DNA sequence: TGTGCCAGCAGCTTAACCAGGGGGCAAGAGACCCAGTACTTC. Encoded protein: CASSLTRGQETQYF.

This clonotype has ten or more counts. The genes are TRBV5-1 and TRBJ2-7; 9 bases fit TRBD2. Germline V gene lookup returns CDR1 SGHRS and CDR2 YFSETQ. The CDR3 runs 15 residues. J was trimmed by 3 bases and V by 2 bases; bases with no gene match: 6. The CDR3 protein is CASSLDSGSSYEQYF. DNA for the CDR3: TGCGCCAGCAGCTTAGATAGCGGGAGTAGCTACGAGCAGTACTTC.

This clonotype has a count of ten or more. CDR3 DNA sequence: TGTGCCAGCATGATTGGAGGGCCCTACGAGCAGTACTTC. Protein product: CASMIGGPYEQYF. The genes are TRBV12-3 or TRBV12-4 and TRBJ2-7, with D possibly being TRBD2 (6 bases). V dropped 7 bases and J dropped 2 bases, with 12 bases sitting between them. This CDR3 is 13 amino acids long.

This clonotype was seen a few times. J is TRBJ1-1 and V is TRBV6-5; D not certain. The length of the CDR3 is 14 residues. V gave up 2 bases and J gave up 2 bases, with 9 bases separating them. The germline CDR1 and CDR2 sequences are MNHEY and SVGAGI. CDR3 sequence reads: CASSYRSLNTEAFF. CDR3 bases: TGTGCCAGCAGTTACCGTAGCCTCAACACTGAAGCTTTCTTT.